The clone carrying this T cell receptor beta chain was observed a handful of times. Antigen unknown. These data originate in a study of T-cell reconstitution after alpha-beta-depleted transplantation in children. The CDR3 contains 17 residues. Trimming removed 4 bases from V and 3 bases from J; junction bases left unmatched: 9. CDR1 is SGDLS, CDR2 YYNGEE, per germline. Unique molecular identifiers were used in preparing the TCRbeta library. TCRdb independently ran MiXCR on the PCR reads; one entry per CDR3 protein. The sample includes 750,000 to 950,000 distinct CDR3 sequences, 15% to 20% of them seen just once. Study observations and caveats: Diversity and T-cell counts at one year after transplant derived mostly from new T cells. Reports say that about two months after transplant, the alpha-beta T cells came out of several hundred graft clones that had expanded.

The chain carries TRBV9 and TRBJ2-1, with 11 bases identical to TRBD1. The specimen was PBMCs, mostly from graft donor cells, collected 360 days after TCRalphabeta/CD19-depleted stem cell transplant. This TCR was sampled from a male patient under 18 who had a stem cell transplant for acute lymphoblastic leukemia, so the T cells may come from the graft donor. DNA for the CDR3: TGTGCCAGCAGCCCTGGGACAGGGGGTTTCCTCTACAATGAGCAGTTCTTC. Encoded protein: CASSPGTGGFLYNEQFF.